This T cell receptor (beta chain) was sequenced for a study of shared clonotypes between healthy human individuals. Overall study context: Per donor, CD8 memory used one plate, CD8 naive used two, CD4 memory used three and CD4 naive used three. Study findings and constraints: Researchers sampled blood only, noting tissue repertoires likely differ.

Germline loops: CDR1 SGHNT, CDR2 YYREEE (reference sequence). This CDR3 comprises 16 residues. V dropped 1 base and J dropped 0; count of bases not matched to a gene: 2. Worth noting for this clone: The target antigen is unknown.

Sequencing was performed with immunoSEQ multiplex PCR; in TCRdb, only in-frame clones are kept and a portion is missing. The sample has approximately 2.4 million clones, approximately 96% seen once; the top ten hold roughly 0.13%. The sample taken for sequencing was naive CD4+ T cells sorted from blood. As for subset: CD45RA+ positively selected. This sequence originates from a man younger than 35 in good health. The chain links TRBV5-4 to TRBJ2-1, with 9 bases fitting TRBD2. CDR3 bases: TGTGCCAGCAGCTTGCTAGCGGGGACCTCCTACAATGAGCAGTTCTTC. This gives the protein CASSLLAGTSYNEQFF.